These 26 T cell receptor beta chains were all obtained from the same sample, sequenced in a study of shared clonotypes between healthy human individuals. Assay: immunoSEQ multiplex PCR; the TCRdb copy retains only in-frame clones and omits some. This sample has hundreds of thousands of clones, with just under 97% found just once. Terminally differentiated effector memory CD45RA+ cells were left out of the naive CD8 fraction, which was CD45RO-negative and positively selected for CCR7. The source material was naive CD8+ T cells sorted from blood. The receptors stem from a woman younger than 45 in good health.

This chain uses TRBV13 with TRBJ1-3; TRBD1 matches 7 bases. Germline V gene sequence: CDR1 PRHDT, CDR2 FYEKMQ (reference sequence). The CDR3 totals 16 residues. Trimming cost V 5 bases and J 4 bases; bases outside gene matches: 11. CDR3 protein: CASSPTEQGGGNTIYF. The CDR3, as DNA: TGTGCCAGCAGCCCAACGGAGCAGGGGGGAGGAAACACCATATATTTT. The complete variable domain, with remaining parts taken from reference TRBV13 and TRBJ1-3, reads AAGVIQSPRHLIKEKRETATLKCYPIPRHDTVYWYQQGPGQDPQFLISFYEKMQSDKGSIPDRFSAQQFSDYHSELNMSSLELGDSALYFCASSPTEQGGGNTIYFGEGSWLTVV.

This chain connects TRBV6-6 to TRBJ2-5; D may be TRBD2 (5 bases). V lost 5 bases, J lost 0 bases, and 7 bases lay in between. Germline CDR1 reads MNHNY; CDR2 reads SVGAGI (reference sequence). The CDR3 consists of 13 residues. The DNA for the CDR3 is TGTGCCAGCAGTCAGGACTACCAAGAGACCCAGTACTTC. Its translation is CASSQDYQETQYF.

The chain links TRBV7-7 to TRBJ2-4, with a tentative D call TRBD1 (6 bases). Germline values: CDR1 SSHAT, CDR2 FNYEAQ (reference sequence). Trimming pared 5 bases from V and 7 bases from J, leaving 21 bases between. CDR3 size: 16 residues. CDR3 sequence: CASSPRSQGTRNIQYF. The CDR3 nucleotides are TGTGCCAGCAGCCCCCGTAGTCAGGGGACGAGGAACATTCAGTACTTC.

V is TRBV2 and J is TRBJ2-2, with a tentative D call TRBD1 (6 bases). The V gene's germline CDR1 is SNHLY and CDR2 FYNNEI. Trimming removed 6 bases at V and 0 bases at J, with 8 bases between. The CDR3 is 14 amino acids. In DNA form, the CDR3 reads TGTGCCAGCAGGGACAGTGCGAACACCGGGGAGCTGTTTTTT. This gives the protein CASRDSANTGELFF.

As regards this clone: This CDR3 is also generated by other DNA sequences in the sample. V is TRBV9 and J is TRBJ2-1; no firm D call. CDR1 SGDLS and CDR2 YYNGEE come from the germline V gene. Trimming shortened V by 0 bases and J by 9 bases, and 4 bases separated the two germline ends. The CDR3 loop spans 11 amino acids. CDR3 sequence (DNA): TGTGCCAGCAGCGTAGGTGGTGAGCAGTTCTTC. Translation gives CASSVGGEQFF.

The chain has TRBV6-5 and TRBJ1-1; D gene ambiguous. Germline loops: CDR1 MNHEY, CDR2 SVGAGI. The CDR3 has 14 amino acids. V dropped 2 bases and J dropped 8 bases, with 15 bases sitting between them. CDR3 coding DNA: TGTGCCAGCAGTTACAGACCCATTACGATCGAAGCTTTCTTT. Its translation: CASSYRPITIEAFF.

The chain joins TRBV27 to TRBJ2-7; TRBD1 agrees at 8 bases. Germline CDR1 and CDR2: MNHEY and SMNVEV (reference sequence). The CDR3 is made up of 15 amino acids. With V trimmed by 2 bases and J by 2 bases, 5 bases remained unmatched. The CDR3: CASSLGTGQTYEQYF. The CDR3, as DNA: TGTGCCAGCAGTTTAGGGACAGGACAAACCTACGAGCAGTACTTC.

In its sample, this clone was seen once. The chain combines TRBV27 with TRBJ2-1, with D possibly TRBD2 on 6 matching bases. The V gene's germline CDR1 is MNHEY and CDR2 SMNVEV (reference sequence). The V and J ends lost 5 bases and 8 bases respectively, with 16 bases between them. The CDR3 has 14 residues. CDR3 sequence: CASSPRGGWHEQFF. In nucleotides, the CDR3 is TGTGCCAGCAGTCCCCGGGGAGGATGGCATGAGCAGTTCTTC.

In regard to this clone: Other DNA sequences in this specimen translate into the identical CDR3. The chain uses TRBV28 and TRBJ2-2, with no clear D. Germline V gene sequence: CDR1 MDHEN, CDR2 SYDVKM. The CDR3 has 12 residues. V gave up 3 bases and J gave up 8 bases, with 7 bases separating them. The CDR3 sequence: CASSFGPGELFF. DNA for the CDR3: TGTGCCAGCAGTTTCGGCCCGGGGGAGCTGTTTTTT.

The chain has TRBV13 and TRBJ2-6; D gene uncertain. This CDR3 contains 14 residues. Deletions cut 3 bases from V and 2 bases from J, with 5 bases between. From germline, CDR1 is PRHDT and CDR2 FYEKMQ (reference sequence). The CDR3 spells CASSFFTGANVLTF. In DNA form, the CDR3 reads TGTGCCAGCAGCTTCTTTACTGGGGCCAACGTCCTGACTTTC.

J is TRBJ2-5 and V is TRBV14; D unclear. V was clipped by 3 bases and J by 1 base, with 15 bases between them. CDR3 length: 16 amino acids. Germline V lookup: CDR1 SGHDN, CDR2 FVKESK. CDR3 nucleotide sequence: TGTGCCAGCAGCCAGACCGGCAGTTCGAGCCAAGAGACCCAGTACTTC. Amino acid sequence: CASSQTGSSSQETQYF.

This clone was recorded once. V gene TRBV5-1 combines with J gene TRBJ2-1; perhaps TRBD1 as D (5 bases). Trimming took off 0 bases at V and 6 bases at J, with 13 bases between the two ends. The CDR3 spans 15 residues. In germline, CDR1 is SGHRS, CDR2 YFSETQ. CDR3 region: CASSLEGVVGNEQFF. DNA for the CDR3: TGCGCCAGCAGCTTGGAAGGGGTAGTGGGCAATGAGCAGTTCTTC.

V and J are TRBV27 and TRBJ1-1, with D uncertain. Trimming took off 10 bases at V and 8 bases at J, with 23 bases between the two ends. The CDR3 sequence is 14 residues long. Germline CDR1 reads MNHEY; CDR2 reads SMNVEV (reference sequence). This chain's CDR3 is CATRTASETKEAFF. The CDR3 DNA follows: TGTGCCACCCGTACGGCGTCGGAGACTAAAGAAGCTTTCTTT.

The V call is TRBV5-1, the J call TRBJ2-3; TRBD1 is a possible D gene (5 bases). Trimming shortened V by 4 bases and J by 7 bases, and 7 bases separated the two germline ends. The CDR3 loop spans 11 amino acids. Germline CDR1 reads SGHRS; CDR2 reads YFSETQ. CDR3 coding DNA: TGCGCCAGCAGCGACAGACATACGCAGTATTTT. This gives the protein CASSDRHTQYF.

The chain employs TRBV10-3 and TRBJ2-1, with TRBD1 matching 7 bases. The CDR3 contains 16 residues. Germline V gene lookup returns CDR1 ENHRY and CDR2 SYGVKD. V dropped 2 bases and J dropped 5; count of bases not matched to a gene: 9. The CDR3 region is CAISEPDRENNNEQFF. Here the CDR3 DNA reads TGTGCCATCAGTGAGCCAGACAGGGAAAACAACAATGAGCAGTTCTTC.

This rearrangement joins TRBV9 to TRBJ2-1; TRBD2 matches 11 bases. Trimming cost V 2 bases and J 9 bases; bases outside gene matches: 4. From germline, CDR1 is SGDLS and CDR2 YYNGEE. CDR3 size: 14 residues. CDR3 nucleotide sequence: TGTGCCAGCAGCGTGACTAGCGGGATTAGTGAGCAGTTCTTC. This gives the protein CASSVTSGISEQFF. The entire variable domain, with the rest obtained from reference TRBV9 and TRBJ2-1, is as follows: DSGVTQTPKHLITATGQRVTLRCSPRSGDLSVYWYQQSLDQGLQFLIQYYNGEERAKGNILERFSAQQFPDLHSELNLSSLELGDSALYFCASSVTSGISEQFFGPGTRLTVL.

V gene TRBV5-6 combines with J gene TRBJ2-5, with 9 bases fitting TRBD2. The J call may be wrong; the DNA end is better matched by TRBJ2-7. Looked up from germline, CDR1 is SGHDT and CDR2 is YYEEEE. The CDR3 has 14 residues. In DNA, the CDR3 is TGTGCCAGCAGCTTGGTAGCGGGAGTCCACGAGCAGTACTTC. This sequence encodes CASSLVAGVHEQYF.

This clone has only one observation. The rearrangement uses TRBV27 and TRBJ1-5, with 7 bases fitting TRBD1. J was trimmed by 2 bases and V by 6 bases; bases with no gene match: 4. Germline CDR1 is MNHEY and CDR2 is SMNVEV (reference sequence). The length of the CDR3 is 14 residues. For the CDR3, the DNA is TGTGCCAGCAGCGGACAGGCCGGCAATCAGCCCCAGCATTTT. Residues: CASSGQAGNQPQHF.

The DNA for the CDR3 is TGTGCCAGCACCCAAGGGGGTCTCTACGAGCAGTACTTC. This encodes CASTQGGLYEQYF. V is TRBV27 and J is TRBJ2-7, with D perhaps TRBD1 (6 bases). The CDR3 runs 13 residues. The germline CDR1 and CDR2 sequences are MNHEY and SMNVEV (reference sequence). Trimming stripped 7 bases from V and 3 bases from J, with 13 bases between.

The V call is TRBV27, the J call TRBJ1-1; D is uncertain. CDR3 size: 14 residues. The germline gives CDR1 MNHEY, CDR2 SMNVEV (reference sequence). Trimming left V 5 bases short and J 4 bases short, with 14 bases between. The CDR3 nucleotides read TGTGCCAGCAGTCCAATTGGAGCCTCCACTGAAGCTTTCTTT. Protein sequence: CASSPIGASTEAFF.

The chain joins TRBV27 to TRBJ2-1; D is undetermined. CDR3 length equals 16 residues. V was trimmed by 5 bases and J by 4 bases, leaving 18 bases between them. CDR1 is MNHEY, CDR2 SMNVEV, per germline (reference sequence). CDR3 nucleotides: TGTGCCAGCAGTCTCTCGGTGGAGCGAAGTTACAATGAGCAGTTCTTC. Protein product: CASSLSVERSYNEQFF.

This chain links TRBV4-1 with TRBJ2-1, with D possibly TRBD2 on 6 matching bases. This CDR3 is 15 amino acids long. Trimming left V 4 bases short and J 3 bases short, with 13 bases between. Germline CDR1 and CDR2: MGHRA and YSYEKL. Written as DNA, the CDR3 is TGCGCCAGCAGCCCCTGGATAGCGGTCTACAATGAGCAGTTCTTC. This codes for CASSPWIAVYNEQFF.

The chain is built from TRBV7-9 and TRBJ2-7; D is tentatively TRBD1 or TRBD2 (6 bases each). The CDR3 extends over 16 amino acids. Trimming stripped 5 bases from V and 0 bases from J, with 17 bases between. Germline V CDR1 and CDR2: SEHNR, FQNEAQ (reference sequence). CDR3 protein: CASSDEQGGLSYEQYF. For the CDR3, the DNA is TGTGCCAGCAGCGACGAACAGGGAGGTCTCTCCTACGAGCAGTACTTC.

The V and J genes are TRBV15 and TRBJ2-7; D is ambiguous. Germline assignment: CDR1 LNHNV and CDR2 YYDKDF (reference sequence). CDR3 length: 16 residues. V was shortened by 1 base and J by 3 bases, with 16 bases between the two germline ends. The CDR3: CATSRGGNLADYEQYF. The CDR3 DNA follows: TGTGCCACCAGCAGAGGTGGGAATTTGGCAGACTACGAGCAGTACTTC.

This chain uses TRBV14 with TRBJ2-7; 11 bases match TRBD2. CDR1 and CDR2 from the germline V gene are SGHDN and FVKESK. The CDR3 runs to 19 residues. V was clipped by 1 base and J by 7 bases; unmatched bases: 18. CDR3 sequence reads: CASSQGYPGTSGSGREQYF. For the CDR3, the DNA is TGTGCCAGCAGCCAAGGGTACCCGGGGACTAGCGGCTCAGGTAGGGAGCAGTACTTC. Full variable domain (outside the CDR3, taken from reference TRBV14 and TRBJ2-7): EAGVTQFPSHSVIEKGQTVTLRCDPISGHDNLYWYRRVMGKEIKFLLHFVKESKQDESGMPNNRFLAERTGGTYSTLKVQPAELEDSGVYFCASSQGYPGTSGSGREQYFGPGTRLTVT.

The V gene is TRBV5-1, the J gene TRBJ2-7; 8 bases agree with TRBD1. The V gene's germline CDR1 is SGHRS and CDR2 YFSETQ. The CDR3 runs to 13 residues. V lost 5 bases and J lost 6; bases outside the gene matches: 7. The DNA for the CDR3 is TGCGCCAGCAGTGGGACAGGCTTACTCGAGCAGTACTTC. Translated: CASSGTGLLEQYF.